Below, 10 T cell receptor beta chains from the same sample are listed, as sequenced in a study of cytomegalovirus exposure and HLA in healthy donors. Use of 60 Vbeta and 13 Jbeta primers characterized the PCR. Sequencing used immunoSEQ multiplex PCR; TCRdb keeps in-frame clones, though not all of them. The sample lists nearly 300,000 clones, more than 80% occurring once. The sequenced sample was PBMCs. The receptors stem from a man aged 40-49 years in good health and CMV-seropositive.

CDR3: CASSLPRAGELFF. Here the CDR3 DNA reads TGTGCCAGCAGTTTACCCAGGGCCGGGGAGCTGTTTTTT. The chain has TRBV27 and TRBJ2-2, with D possibly TRBD1 on 5 matching bases. CDR1 is MNHEY, CDR2 SMNVEV, per germline (reference sequence). CDR3 length: 13 amino acids. V gave up 2 bases and J gave up 6 bases, with 7 bases separating them.

The CDR3 DNA reads as TGCGCCAGCAGCCTCCAGCCAGGGGTAATAGAGACTTACGAGCAGTACTTC. Residues: CASSLQPGVIETYEQYF. The rearrangement links TRBV4-1 to TRBJ2-7, with D perhaps TRBD1 (6 bases). From germline, CDR1 is MGHRA and CDR2 YSYEKL. V lost 4 bases and J 4 bases, leaving 23 bases between the germline ends. There are 17 residues in the CDR3.

The chain has TRBV28 and TRBJ1-2; no reliable D call. Trimming cost V 8 bases and J 0 bases, with 7 bases left between them. The CDR3 consists of 12 residues. In germline, CDR1 is MDHEN, CDR2 SYDVKM. CDR3 bases: TGTGCCAGCGGCCTAGCTAACTATGGCTACACCTTC. Its protein is CASGLANYGYTF.

The chain combines TRBV2 with TRBJ1-1; 9 bases map to TRBD1. V shed 6 bases and J 0 bases; nucleotides not matched to a gene: 2. From germline, CDR1 is SNHLY and CDR2 FYNNEI. The CDR3 contains 14 residues. CDR3 in DNA: TGTGCCAGCAGCGGGACAGGGTTGAACACTGAAGCTTTCTTT. Translation: CASSGTGLNTEAFF. Complete variable domain (other parts from reference TRBV2 and TRBJ1-1): EPEVTQTPSHQVTQMGQEVILRCVPISNHLYFYWYRQILGQKVEFLVSFYNNEISEKSEIFDDQFSVERPDGSNFTLKIRSTKLEDSAMYFCASSGTGLNTEAFFGQGTRLTVV.

The table lists this clone with a few counts. CDR3 sequence reads: CASSYGDSVNQPQHF. The CDR3 DNA is TGTGCCAGCAGTTACGGGGACTCCGTCAATCAGCCCCAGCATTTT. V is TRBV6-6 and J is TRBJ1-5; the D gene is possibly TRBD1 (5 bases). Trimming removed 2 bases at V and 3 bases at J, with 11 bases between. The germline V gene encodes CDR1 MNHNY and CDR2 SVGAGI (reference sequence). The CDR3 is 15 amino acids.

As for this clone: Mismatch with germline at one junction end may stem from a read error. The CDR3, as DNA: TGTTCCAGCAGCTTCGATGGGCGGCGGGAGAATCAAGAGACCCAGTACTTC. It specifies CSSSFDGRRENQETQYF. The chain joins TRBV7-9 to TRBJ2-5; 7 nucleotides match TRBD2. Germline CDR1 SEHNR, CDR2 FQNEAQ (reference sequence). The CDR3 loop spans 17 amino acids.

V gene TRBV5-1 combines with J gene TRBJ1-2; possible D gene TRBD1, 6 bases. Germline lookup yields CDR1 SGHRS and CDR2 YFSETQ. CDR3 length: 14 residues. The V end was cut by 0 bases, the J end by 4 bases, with 10 bases between. CDR3 loop: CASSLGYRVYGYTF. CDR3 DNA sequence: TGCGCCAGCAGCTTGGGGTACAGGGTCTATGGCTACACCTTC.

This chain connects TRBV2 to TRBJ2-2, with unresolved D. Germline assignment: CDR1 SNHLY and CDR2 FYNNEI. The CDR3 length is 15 residues. V was trimmed by 3 bases and J by 3 bases, leaving 11 bases between them. Written as DNA, the CDR3 is TGTGCCAGCAGTGACAGTGGTTCCGACACCGGGGAGCTGTTTTTT. Its translation is CASSDSGSDTGELFF.

This clone was seen a single time. The chain employs TRBV27 and TRBJ2-3, with TRBD2 identical over 12 bases. Germline CDR1 is MNHEY and CDR2 is SMNVEV (reference sequence). J was trimmed by 2 bases and V by 4 bases; bases with no gene match: 4. The CDR3 length is 16 residues. The CDR3, as DNA: TGTGCCAGCAGTTCCGGACTAGCGGGATTCACAGATACGCAGTATTTT. Translation gives CASSSGLAGFTDTQYF.

The chain's CDR3 is CAWGQGGYGYTF. The CDR3 DNA reads as TGTGCCTGGGGACAGGGCGGCTATGGCTACACCTTC. The V call is TRBV30, the J call TRBJ1-2; the match to TRBD1 covers 8 bases. This CDR3 is built from 12 residues. Germline V CDR1 and CDR2: GTSNPN, SVGIG (reference sequence). V was clipped by 5 bases and J by 4 bases; unmatched bases: 3.